This entry lists 20 T cell receptor beta chains sequenced from one sample in a study of CD8 T cells in ankylosing spondylitis. Study-level points and caveats: A motif in TCR beta, a set of eight highly homologous variants, appeared characteristic of ankylosing spondylitis blood.

TCRdb re-derived calls from the 5' RACE reads in MiXCR, one entry per CDR3 protein. The sample has around 540,000 distinct CDR3 sequences, 12% seen once; the top ten hold over 6.5%. No antigen has been assigned to these receptors. The sequenced sample consisted of blood, either unsorted or a sorted T cell fraction (not recorded which). The receptors were gathered from a male donor with ankylosing spondylitis.

The gene calls are TRBV5-6 and TRBJ2-7; no clear D. Germline V gene sequence: CDR1 SGHDT, CDR2 YYEEEE. The ends were cut back, 7 bases at V and 1 base at J, with 12 bases in the middle. The CDR3 contains 13 residues. CDR3: CASGTGLSYEQYF. In nucleotides, the CDR3 is TGTGCCAGCGGCACCGGGCTGTCCTACGAGCAGTACTTC.

This clonotype was detected only a few times. The chain links TRBV7-8 to TRBJ2-3, with TRBD2 matching 9 bases. The germline V gene encodes CDR1 SGHVS and CDR2 FQNEAQ. Losses at the gene ends were 4 bases for V and 2 bases for J; bases not matched to a gene: 7. The CDR3 runs to 16 residues. The CDR3 nucleotides are TGTGCCAGCAGCTCAAGACTAGCGGACTACACAGATACGCAGTATTTT. Translation: CASSSRLADYTDTQYF.

This clonotype was counted ten times or more. The gene calls are TRBV12-3 or TRBV12-4 and TRBJ2-1; 9 bases align to TRBD2. J lost 3 bases, V lost 8 bases, and 8 bases had no gene match. This CDR3 has 15 residues. The CDR3 DNA reads TGTGCCAGCCATGCCGGGACTAGCTTCTACAATGAGCAGTTCTTC. Residues: CASHAGTSFYNEQFF.

The chain couples TRBV27 to TRBJ2-7, with D possibly TRBD2 on 5 matching bases. From germline, CDR1 is MNHEY and CDR2 SMNVEV (reference sequence). The CDR3 has 14 residues. V was shortened by 2 bases and J by 6 bases, with 14 bases between the two germline ends. CDR3 loop: CASSLRRATSEQYF. The CDR3 DNA sequence: TGTGCCAGCAGTTTAAGGCGGGCCACAAGCGAGCAGTACTTC.

This clonotype appeared many times. This sequence joins TRBV7-9 and TRBJ2-2, with D maybe TRBD1 (5 bases). Trimming removed 5 bases at V and 7 bases at J, with 17 bases between. The germline V gene encodes CDR1 SEHNR and CDR2 FQNEAQ (reference sequence). The CDR3 sequence is 15 residues long. The CDR3 protein is CASSPIGRADGELFF. CDR3 bases: TGTGCCAGCAGCCCGATCGGCAGGGCGGACGGGGAGCTGTTTTTT.

V is TRBV2 and J is TRBJ2-5; D gene ambiguous. The germline gives CDR1 SNHLY, CDR2 FYNNEI. The CDR3 length is 11 residues. V was pared by 8 bases and J by 2 bases, with 6 bases between. As DNA, the CDR3 is TGTGCCAGCGCCGAACAAGAGACCCAGTACTTC. Translated, it gives CASAEQETQYF.

This clonotype was seen many times. The CDR3 loop reads CASRFQGGPNYGYTF. Here the CDR3 DNA reads TGTGCCAGCAGGTTCCAGGGCGGCCCAAACTATGGCTACACCTTC. This chain joins TRBV7-9 and TRBJ1-2, with D maybe TRBD1 (5 bases). The germline CDR1 and CDR2 sequences are SEHNR and FQNEAQ (reference sequence). Trimming shortened V by 6 bases and J by 2 bases, and 16 bases separated the two germline ends. CDR3 length: 15 residues.

This clonotype was seen only a few times. This chain uses TRBV5-1 with TRBJ2-2, with D hard to call. V was cut by 0 bases and J by 1 base, with 10 bases left in between. From germline, CDR1 is SGHRS and CDR2 YFSETQ. The CDR3 runs to 16 residues. CDR3 in amino acids: CASSLEGRENTGELFF. The CDR3 nucleotides are TGCGCCAGCAGCTTGGAGGGCCGAGAGAACACCGGGGAGCTGTTTTTT.

There are a few counts of this clonotype. The chain joins TRBV7-2 to TRBJ2-5, with D perhaps matching TRBD1 (6 bases). In germline, CDR1 is SGHTA, CDR2 FQGNSA. With 6 bases removed from V and 5 bases from J, the gap between germline ends came to 22 bases. The CDR3 length is 16 residues. This CDR3 reads CASSKGSKGQRETQYF. In nucleotides, the CDR3 is TGTGCCAGCAGTAAAGGGTCGAAAGGACAGCGGGAGACCCAGTACTTC.

The chain uses TRBV11-2 and TRBJ1-4, with TRBD1 as a possible D gene (5 bases). V lost 5 bases to trimming and J lost 8 bases, with 15 bases between them. This CDR3 is 14 amino acids long. CDR1 is SGHAT and CDR2 is FQNNGV in the germline V gene. The CDR3 nucleotides are TGTGCCAGCAGCACAACCAGGGCGGCAGAAAAACTGTTTTTT. Protein: CASSTTRAAEKLFF.

This clonotype appeared a few times. The V gene is TRBV20-1, the J gene TRBJ1-5; D call uncertain. The CDR3 covers 14 residues. The germline V and J ends were trimmed by 8 bases and 5 bases, with 19 bases remaining between them. Looked up from germline, CDR1 is DFQATT and CDR2 is SNEGSKA (reference sequence). As DNA, the CDR3 is TGCAGTATACAAAGTGGGTCGGCGGATCAGCCCCAGCATTTT. It yields the protein CSIQSGSADQPQHF.

This clonotype was counted a few times. The chain has TRBV10-2 and TRBJ2-3; weak D call: TRBD2 (5 bases). The length of the CDR3 is 15 residues. Germline-derived CDR1 and CDR2 are WSHSY and SAAADI. Trimming pared 0 bases from V and 0 bases from J, leaving 7 bases between. CDR3 sequence: CASSESRASTDTQYF. Here the CDR3 DNA reads TGCGCCAGCAGTGAGTCGAGGGCTAGCACAGATACGCAGTATTTT.

This clonotype has only a few counts. The rearrangement links TRBV7-9 to TRBJ2-1, with 7 positions matching TRBD1. CDR1 SEHNR and CDR2 FQNEAQ come from the germline V gene (reference sequence). The CDR3 length is 16 residues. Unmatched junction bases numbered 10, after V lost 5 bases and J lost 3 bases. This CDR3 is CASSTTGVKLYNEQFF. The CDR3 DNA reads TGTGCCAGCAGCACTACAGGGGTTAAGCTCTACAATGAGCAGTTCTTC.

This clonotype was recorded once. V is TRBV11-2 and J is TRBJ2-3; unclear D gene. This CDR3 comprises 14 residues. Between the trimmed V and J ends, which lost 5 bases and 6 bases, there was a span of 15 bases. CDR1 is SGHAT and CDR2 is FQNNGV in the germline V gene. CDR3 protein: CASSPGPNLDTQYF. The CDR3 DNA reads as TGTGCCAGCAGCCCTGGACCGAATTTGGATACGCAGTATTTT.

This clonotype came up a few times. This chain connects TRBV4-2 to TRBJ2-5; possibly TRBD2 for D (5 bases). From germline, CDR1 is LGHNA and CDR2 YNFKEQ. Trimming took off 0 bases at V and 5 bases at J, with 10 bases between the two ends. This CDR3 spans 14 amino acids. The CDR3 nucleotides are TGTGCCAGCAGCCAAGAGGCTGGGAGTGAGACCCAGTACTTC. Translated, it gives CASSQEAGSETQYF.

This chain uses TRBV29-1 with TRBJ2-1, with TRBD2 identical over 13 bases. CDR1 is SQVTM and CDR2 is ANQGSEA in the germline V gene. There are 18 residues in the CDR3. V lost 5 bases to trimming and J lost 2 bases; unmatched junction nucleotides: 12. The CDR3 nucleotides are TGCAGCGTTAGCGGACTAGCGGGAGTCCACCCTACCTACAATGAGCAGTTCTTC. This translates into CSVSGLAGVHPTYNEQFF.

This clonotype has a count of ten or more. The chain employs TRBV3-1 and TRBJ2-1, with TRBD1 as a possible D gene (6 bases). The CDR3 runs to 14 residues. Trimming stripped 1 base from V and 7 bases from J, with 11 bases between. In germline, CDR1 is LGHDT, CDR2 YNNKEL (reference sequence). The CDR3 coding sequence is TGTGCCAGCAGCCAAGTTGTAGGGGGTAATGAGCAGTTCTTC. Its translation: CASSQVVGGNEQFF.

This clonotype turned up a few times. The chain uses TRBV7-2 and TRBJ2-2; a weak D match, TRBD2 (7 bases). The CDR3 totals 12 residues. V gave up 10 bases and J gave up 4 bases, with 10 bases separating them. The germline V gene has CDR1 SGHTA and CDR2 FQGNSA. The CDR3 is CAMGGPTGELFF. CDR3 in DNA: TGTGCCATGGGGGGGCCCACCGGGGAGCTGTTTTTT.

The chain has TRBV28 and TRBJ2-3, with TRBD2 identical over 10 bases. V gave up 5 bases and J gave up 4 bases; unmatched junction bases: 12. In germline, CDR1 is MDHEN, CDR2 SYDVKM. The CDR3 has 17 residues. Here the CDR3 DNA reads TGTGCCAGCAGTATCCTAGCGGGAGCCCTGTCCGCAGATACGCAGTATTTT. This encodes CASSILAGALSADTQYF.

This clonotype has only a few counts. This chain uses TRBV20-1 with TRBJ2-5, with 10 positions matching TRBD2. Germline CDR1 reads DFQATT; CDR2 reads SNEGSKA (reference sequence). With V trimmed by 5 bases and J by 8 bases, 17 bases remained unmatched. The CDR3 is 16 amino acids. The CDR3 region is CSADRDILAGVGTQYF. CDR3 DNA: TGCAGTGCTGATCGCGATATCCTAGCGGGAGTAGGTACCCAGTACTTC.